Listed here is a single T cell receptor (beta chain). For bulk TCR libraries, previously described methods and listed TCR primers were used. TCRdb reprocessed the PCR reads via MiXCR and lists one record per CDR3 protein. The sample lists around 460,000 distinct CDR3 sequences, roughly a fifth occurring once. This specimen comes from a study of molecular identifiers for immune sequencing clone quantification. Sorted naive CD8 T cells were those defined as CD8+CD4-CCR7+CD45RA+. Germline loops: CDR1 KGHDR, CDR2 SFDVKD. This CDR3 is 18 amino acids long. V lost 4 bases and J lost 0; bases outside the gene matches: 9.

The chain couples TRBV24-1 to TRBJ2-2; TRBD2 matches at 8 bases. This TCR came from a human donor in good health. Some libraries in this study had Jurkat cell RNA spiked in. Sequences were obtained from naive CD8+ T cells from blood, with Jurkat cell RNA spiked in. Subset denoted: FACS-sorted CD8+CD4-CCR7+CD45RA+ naive T cells. The CDR3 DNA reads TGTGCCACCAGTGACTCGGGGGGGGGGTACGCGAACACCGGGGAGCTGTTTTTT. Protein product: CATSDSGGGYANTGELFF.